Listed below are T cell receptor beta chains from one sample, sequenced in a study of beta chain features in type 1 diabetes. Libraries were prepared by immunoSEQ multiplex PCR; TCRdb keeps only in-frame clonotypes and omits some of them. The sample lists over 500,000 clones; about a sixth were seen once. The specimen was naive CD4+ T cells from blood. The origin of the receptors is a man aged 18 to 30 in good health. Both conserved end residues are part of each CDR3. The order of the fields is D gene, J gene, V gene, clone size, CDR3 protein, CDR3 DNA. The D gene is left open where the match is weak. Size is omitted from some rows. Given values are once, few, many or a class for expanded clones.

TRBD1 | TRBJ1-1 | TRBV10-2 | few | CAIQDRGGTEAFF | TGCGCCATCCAGGACAGGGGCGGCACTGAAGCTTTCTTT
TRBD1 | TRBJ1-2 | TRBV2 | . | CASSPGTGGNGYTF | TGTGCCAGCAGCCCCGGGACAGGGGGCAATGGCTACACCTTC
. | TRBJ1-2 | TRBV28 | . | CASSLLTDRIGYTF | TGTGCCAGCAGTTTATTGACAGATAGGATAGGCTACACCTTC
. | TRBJ2-1 | TRBV21-1 | few | CASSKGKWQYNEQFF | TGTGCCAGCAGCAAAGGAAAGTGGCAGTACAATGAGCAGTTCTTC
. | TRBJ1-1 | TRBV5-1 | few | CASSRDLDTEAFF | TGCGCCAGCAGCCGGGACTTGGACACTGAAGCTTTCTTT
TRBD2 | TRBJ2-1 | TRBV19 | . | CASTSGTSGGNEQFF | TGTGCCAGTACCTCTGGGACTAGCGGGGGGAATGAGCAGTTCTTC
. | TRBJ2-4 | TRBV23-1 | few | CASLFGEQTILAKNIQYF | TGCGCCAGCCTTTTTGGAGAACAAACCATTCTAGCCAAAAACATTCAGTACTTC
. | TRBJ2-7 | TRBV7-9 | . | CASSLQSSYEQYF | TGTGCCAGCAGCTTACAGAGCTCCTACGAGCAGTACTTC
TRBD1 | TRBJ1-1 | TRBV5-1 | . | CATERGTGNTEAFF | TGCGCCACCGAGAGGGGGACAGGGAACACTGAAGCTTTCTTT
. | TRBJ1-1 | TRBV7-9 | . | CASSLSRGAFF | TGTGCCAGCAGCTTGAGCAGGGGAGCTTTCTTT
TRBD1 | TRBJ2-7 | TRBV27 | . | CASSLFGTGGYEQYF | TGTGCCAGCAGTTTATTCGGGACAGGGGGCTACGAGCAGTACTTC
. | TRBJ2-2 | TRBV10-3 | few | CAISESRTNTGELFF | TGTGCCATCAGTGAGTCTCGGACGAACACCGGGGAGCTGTTTTTT
. | TRBJ1-2 | TRBV6-5 | . | CASSPLMHAGYTF | TGTGCCAGCAGTCCCCTAATGCACGCTGGCTACACCTTC
. | TRBJ1-2 | TRBV9 | . | CASSSQNAFLTAF | TGTGCCAGCAGCTCACAGAACGCGTTTCTTACCGCCTTC
. | TRBJ2-7 | TRBV27 | . | CASSSRVGLANYEQYF | TGTGCCAGCAGTTCTCGCGTCGGGCTAGCTAACTACGAGCAGTACTTC
. | TRBJ1-5 | TRBV5-6 | . | CASSSSGGTNQPQHF | TGTGCCAGCAGCTCGAGCGGGGGGACGAATCAGCCCCAGCATTTT
. | TRBJ1-2 | TRBV9 | . | CASSVGRYGYTF | TGTGCCAGCAGCGTAGGCAGATATGGCTACACCTTC
TRBD2 | TRBJ2-2 | TRBV5-1 | few | CASSGENTGELFF | TGCGCCAGTAGCGGGGAGAACACCGGGGAGCTGTTTTTT
. | TRBJ2-2 | TRBV28 | . | CASSSSPRTGELFF | TGTGCCAGCAGCTCCTCACCCCGGACCGGGGAGCTGTTTTTT
TRBD2 | TRBJ2-5 | TRBV7-2 | few | CASSLVISGKVVETQYF | TGTGCCAGCAGCTTGGTGATAAGCGGGAAGGTGGTGGAGACCCAGTACTTC
TRBD1 | TRBJ1-5 | TRBV5-1 | . | CASSPGTGQRQPQHF | TGCGCCAGCAGCCCCGGGACAGGGCAACGTCAGCCCCAGCATTTT
TRBD2 | TRBJ2-1 | TRBV7-6 | few | CASSLTPGLADGNEQFF | TGTGCCAGCAGCCTAACCCCGGGACTAGCGGATGGTAATGAGCAGTTCTTC
. | TRBJ1-5 | TRBV6-6 | . | CASSYFGTDSNQPQHF | TGTGCCAGCAGTTACTTTGGTACAGATAGCAATCAGCCCCAGCATTTT
. | TRBJ1-2 | TRBV5-1 | few | CASSLAPGKGKGYTF | TGCGCCAGCAGCTTGGCCCCGGGAAAGGGAAAGGGCTACACCTTC
TRBD2 | TRBJ2-1 | TRBV7-3 | . | CASSLRLAGVNEQFF | TGTGCCAGCAGCTTACGGCTAGCGGGGGTCAATGAGCAGTTCTTC
. | TRBJ2-2 | TRBV14 | few | CASSQDSNTGELFF | TGTGCCAGCAGCCAAGATTCGAACACCGGGGAGCTGTTTTTT
. | TRBJ2-2 | TRBV11-2 | . | CASSLYSGTTGELFF | TGTGCCAGCAGCTTATACAGTGGTACCACCGGGGAGCTGTTTTTT
. | TRBJ2-7 | TRBV18 | few | CASSPAQGYEQYF | TGTGCCAGCTCACCGGCACAGGGCTACGAGCAGTACTTC
TRBD2 | TRBJ2-3 | TRBV7-3 | . | CASSQGPLAPDTQYF | TGTGCCAGCAGTCAGGGCCCACTAGCGCCAGATACGCAGTATTTT
. | TRBJ2-5 | TRBV29-1 | few | CSVRRAPETQYF | TGCAGCGTTAGAAGGGCCCCAGAGACCCAGTACTTC
. | TRBJ2-7 | TRBV28 | few | CASSIHHGYGRETYEQYF | TGTGCCAGCAGTATCCACCACGGGTATGGGCGGGAAACCTACGAGCAGTACTTC
. | TRBJ1-4 | TRBV11-2 | . | CASSLSEKNEKLFF | TGTGCCAGCAGCTTAAGCGAGAAGAATGAAAAACTGTTTTTT
TRBD1 | TRBJ1-2 | TRBV5-4 | few | CASSLVGQTYGYTF | TGTGCCAGCAGCTTGGTGGGACAGACTTATGGCTACACCTTC
TRBD1 | TRBJ1-5 | TRBV18 | few | CASSPLGTGGSQPQHF | TGTGCCAGCTCACCCCTCGGGACAGGGGGCAGTCAGCCCCAGCATTTT
. | TRBJ2-1 | TRBV10-3 | . | CAIRVTVLYNEQFF | TGTGCCATCAGGGTGACAGTGCTCTACAATGAGCAGTTCTTC
TRBD2 | TRBJ2-2 | TRBV5-6 | . | CASSPLAGNTGELFF | TGTGCCAGCAGCCCCCTAGCGGGGAACACCGGGGAGCTGTTTTTT
TRBD1 | TRBJ1-1 | TRBV9 | few | CASSARGGGHVEAFF | TGTGCCAGCAGCGCAAGAGGAGGGGGCCATGTTGAAGCTTTCTTT
TRBD1 | TRBJ2-2 | TRBV11-2 | . | CASSKRGDRGLPGELFF | TGTGCCAGCAGCAAAAGAGGGGACAGGGGGCTCCCCGGGGAGCTGTTTTTT
. | TRBJ2-1 | TRBV5-1 | . | CASSLFRDRNYNEQFF | TGCGCCAGCAGCTTGTTTCGAGACAGAAATTACAATGAGCAGTTCTTC
. | TRBJ2-7 | TRBV7-9 | . | CASSLGSGIYEQYF | TGTGCCAGCAGCTTAGGTTCGGGAATCTACGAGCAGTACTTC
TRBD2 | TRBJ2-7 | TRBV4-3 | few | CASSQGWRLAVYEQYF | TGCGCCAGCAGCCAAGGTTGGCGACTAGCGGTCTACGAGCAGTACTTC
TRBD1 | TRBJ1-2 | TRBV29-1 | . | CSVGTQTGDYGYTF | TGCAGCGTTGGTACCCAGACAGGGGACTATGGCTACACCTTC
TRBD2 | TRBJ2-3 | TRBV7-3 | . | CASSLGLERTTDTQYF | TGTGCCAGCAGCCTCGGACTAGAACGGACCACAGATACGCAGTATTTT
. | TRBJ1-1 | TRBV29-1 | few | CSVDTTKTTEAFF | TGCAGCGTTGATACAACCAAGACCACTGAAGCTTTCTTT
. | TRBJ1-1 | TRBV7-9 | few | CASSLGTGRTEAFF | TGTGCCAGCAGCTTAGGGACCGGGCGAACTGAAGCTTTCTTT
. | TRBJ1-2 | TRBV25-1 | . | CASSEPGRTSYGYTF | TGTGCCAGCAGTGAACCGGGACGGACCTCCTATGGCTACACCTTC
. | TRBJ1-1 | TRBV18 | few | CASSPVGNTEAFF | TGTGCCAGCTCACCAGTGGGGAACACTGAAGCTTTCTTT
TRBD1 | TRBJ1-5 | TRBV18 | few | CASSPRGGQGLNQPQHF | TGTGCCAGCTCACCACGAGGGGGACAGGGCCTTAATCAGCCCCAGCATTTT
. | TRBJ2-3 | TRBV14 | many | CASSITDTQYF | TGTGCCAGCAGCATAACAGATACGCAGTATTTT
TRBD1 | TRBJ1-5 | TRBV7-9 | . | CASSRGGTGRGGNQPQHF | TGTGCCAGCAGCCGGGGAGGGACAGGGAGAGGGGGCAATCAGCCCCAGCATTTT
. | TRBJ2-1 | TRBV7-9 | few | CASSLEGVEQFF | TGTGCCAGCAGCTTAGAAGGAGTTGAGCAGTTCTTC
. | TRBJ2-1 | TRBV11-2 | . | CASSLNQGRYNEQFF | TGTGCCAGCAGCTTAAATCAGGGAAGGTACAATGAGCAGTTCTTC
. | TRBJ1-5 | TRBV30 | many | CAWSEKGGPQHF | TGTGCCTGGAGTGAAAAAGGAGGGCCCCAGCATTTT
. | TRBJ1-6 | TRBV9 | few | CASSLADTDSPLHF | TGTGCCAGCAGTTTAGCGGACACGGATTCACCCCTCCACTTT